The next 13 T cell receptor beta chains were all read from a single sample in a study of a mutant IDH1 vaccine in newly diagnosed glioma. Profiling relied on immunoSEQ multiplex PCR, and the TCRdb table lists in-frame clones only, not all of them. The repertoire holds about 62,000 clones, with 75% to 90% as singletons. Time point noted: week 11, during vaccination. What each vaccine dose contained was 300 ug of mutant IDH1 20-mer peptide, accompanied by topical imiquimod. No cognate antigen is known for these TCRs. Source: PBMCs, taken from a glioma patient whose treatment included an IDH1 peptide vaccine. The receptors originated from a man between 40 and 49 years old with glioma.

The chain couples TRBV2 to TRBJ1-3; D remains ambiguous. V lost 3 bases to trimming and J lost 0 bases, with 15 bases between them. CDR3 length: 17 amino acids. Germline values: CDR1 SNHLY, CDR2 FYNNEI. The chain's CDR3 is CASSDLHSVTSGNTIYF. In nucleotides, the CDR3 is TGTGCCAGCAGTGATCTCCACTCGGTTACCTCTGGAAACACCATATATTTT.

The chain joins TRBV19 to TRBJ1-1; no reliable D call. This CDR3 contains 12 residues. Trimming left V 6 bases short and J 1 base short, with 6 bases between. Germline V CDR1 and CDR2: LNHDA, SQIVND (reference sequence). The CDR3 sequence: CASRYGNTEAFF. Written as DNA, the CDR3 is TGTGCCAGTAGATATGGGAACACTGAAGCTTTCTTT. The variable domain in full, with the rest retrieved from reference TRBV19 and TRBJ1-1, is DGGITQSPKYLFRKEGQNVTLSCEQNLNHDAMYWYRQDPGQGLRLIYYSQIVNDFQKGDIAEGYSVSREKKESFPLTVTSAQKNPTAFYLCASRYGNTEAFFGQGTRLTVV.

CDR3 nucleotide sequence: TGTGCCAGCAGTGAACCCTACGAGCAGTACTTC. This sequence encodes CASSEPYEQYF. V and J are TRBV6-1 and TRBJ2-7; D call uncertain. The CDR3 runs to 11 residues. The germline V gene has CDR1 MNHNS and CDR2 SASEGT. V lost 2 bases and J 2 bases, leaving 1 base between the germline ends.

Comments on this clone: At one of its ends the junction is not consistent with the germline gene, which may arise from a read error. The gene calls are TRBV7-7 and TRBJ2-7; the D is unclear. CDR1 and CDR2 (germline): SSHAT, FNYEAQ (reference sequence). The CDR3 totals 13 residues. CDR3 loop: CASSLKGSYEQYF. The CDR3 nucleotides read TGTGCTAGCAGCTTAAAAGGTTCCTACGAGCAGTACTTC.

This rearrangement joins TRBV9 to TRBJ2-1, with 9 bases aligning to TRBD2. V shed 4 bases, J shed 3 bases, and the junction held 5 bases outside the gene matches. There are 15 residues in the CDR3. Looked up from germline, CDR1 is SGDLS and CDR2 is YYNGEE. CDR3 region: CASSLGTSIYNEQFF. CDR3 coding DNA: TGTGCCAGCAGCCTCGGGACTAGCATCTACAATGAGCAGTTCTTC.

This clone was picked up a small number of times. The chain carries TRBV4-1 and TRBJ2-4, with 9 bases fitting TRBD1. V shed 0 bases, J shed 7 bases, and the junction held 10 bases outside the gene matches. The CDR3 contains 17 residues. The germline gives CDR1 MGHRA, CDR2 YSYEKL. The CDR3 bases are TGCGCCAGCAGCCAAGAGGGACAGGGACGAAATACCAACATTCAGTACTTC. Translated, it gives CASSQEGQGRNTNIQYF.

The chain recombines TRBV6-6 with TRBJ1-5; TRBD1 aligns across 10 bases. J was trimmed by 2 bases and V by 6 bases; bases with no gene match: 4. The CDR3 loop spans 15 amino acids. CDR1 is MNHNY, CDR2 SVGAGI, per germline (reference sequence). This CDR3 reads CASSHGTGGNQPQHF. CDR3 DNA: TGTGCCAGCAGCCACGGGACAGGGGGCAATCAGCCCCAGCATTTT.

By sample share, this clone is medium-sized. The chain joins TRBV6-5 to TRBJ1-2; 9 bases are shared with TRBD1. Germline values: CDR1 MNHEY, CDR2 SVGAGI. J gave up 3 bases and V 6 bases, and 5 bases lay outside the gene matches. There are 14 residues in the CDR3. CDR3 sequence (DNA): TGTGCCAGCAGAGAGACAGGGGGATACTATGGCTACACCTTC. Its translation is CASRETGGYYGYTF.

This clone was recorded only once. The chain is built from TRBV5-8 and TRBJ1-5, with no clear D. CDR1 and CDR2 (germline): SGHTS, YDEGEE. The CDR3 totals 16 residues. Trimming stripped 0 bases from V and 0 bases from J, with 10 bases between. In DNA, the CDR3 is TGTGCCAGCAGCTTGGATGAAGGTTTTAGCAATCAGCCCCAGCATTTT. Its protein is CASSLDEGFSNQPQHF.

The V gene is TRBV5-6, the J gene TRBJ1-5; no firm D call. Per the germline V gene, CDR1 is SGHDT and CDR2 is YYEEEE. With 0 bases removed from V and 3 bases from J, the gap between germline ends came to 4 bases. The CDR3 extends over 13 amino acids. CDR3: CASSLGNNQPQHF. The CDR3 region has the DNA TGTGCCAGCAGCTTGGGTAACAATCAGCCCCAGCATTTT.

The chain links TRBV6-1 to TRBJ1-1, with D perhaps matching TRBD1 (6 bases). The CDR3 is made up of 13 amino acids. V shed 6 bases and J shed 5 bases, with 13 bases lying between them. Germline V gene lookup returns CDR1 MNHNS and CDR2 SASEGT. The CDR3 is CASSDRWGTEAFF. For the CDR3, the DNA is TGTGCCAGCAGCGACAGGTGGGGAACTGAAGCTTTCTTT.

This sequence joins TRBV4-1 and TRBJ1-1; 9 nucleotides line up with TRBD1. V was pared by 4 bases and J by 2 bases, with 8 bases of the junction left unmatched. CDR1 is MGHRA and CDR2 is YSYEKL in the germline V gene. The CDR3 runs 16 residues. The CDR3 loop reads CASSLPVTGGNTEAFF. CDR3 coding DNA: TGCGCCAGCAGCCTCCCCGTGACAGGGGGAAACACTGAAGCTTTCTTT.

This clone was detected only once. This chain connects TRBV19 to TRBJ2-3, with 9 positions matching TRBD2. Trimming removed 3 bases from V and 2 bases from J; junction bases left unmatched: 9. Germline V gives CDR1 LNHDA, CDR2 SQIVND (reference sequence). The CDR3 extends over 17 amino acids. The CDR3, as DNA: TGTGCCAGTAGTATCCGGCCTAGCGGGGCCTTCACAGATACGCAGTATTTT. The encoded protein is CASSIRPSGAFTDTQYF.